Listed here are 11 T cell receptor beta chains from one sample, sequenced in a study of post-analysis software for immune sequencing data. Regarding the study as a whole: Among 5 or 6 TRBV segments more frequent in patients than controls were TRBV5-6, TRBV5-1 and TRBV20-1.

These receptors are not linked to any known antigen. The library was made from cDNA and included unique molecular identifiers. MiXCR, run by TCRdb on the PCR reads, gives a single entry per CDR3 protein. The sample includes about 680,000 distinct CDR3 sequences, 59% of them seen just once. Specimen: blood. The receptors were sampled from a girl under 10 years old with multiple sclerosis.

This clonotype was seen more than once but under ten times. The chain links TRBV3-1 to TRBJ2-1, with D tentatively TRBD2 (5 bases). V lost 7 bases and J lost 7, with 11 bases in between. In germline, CDR1 is LGHDT, CDR2 YNNKEL (reference sequence). The CDR3 length is 12 residues. The CDR3 sequence: CASTGKGNEQFF. The CDR3 DNA is TGTGCCAGCACGGGGAAAGGGAATGAGCAGTTCTTC.

This clonotype was observed a few times. The chain carries TRBV29-1 and TRBJ2-1; 14 positions match TRBD2. Germline V lookup: CDR1 SQVTM, CDR2 ANQGSEA. V was pared by 3 bases and J by 2 bases, with 6 bases of the junction left unmatched. The CDR3 is 17 residues long. The CDR3 DNA is TGCAGCGTTGAGACTAGCGGGAGGGAAGTCCCCTACAATGAGCAGTTCTTC. Translation gives CSVETSGREVPYNEQFF.

The chain combines TRBV12-3 or TRBV12-4 with TRBJ2-3, with 9 bases that match TRBD2. Trimming cost V 4 bases and J 5 bases; bases outside gene matches: 7. The CDR3 has 15 amino acids. CDR3 protein: CASSSGRGGGDTQYF. DNA for the CDR3: TGTGCCAGCAGTTCAGGGCGGGGGGGAGGAGATACGCAGTATTTT.

The rearrangement joins TRBV4-1 to TRBJ2-1; perhaps TRBD2 as D (6 bases). V lost 1 base and J lost 10, with 20 bases in between. The germline V gene has CDR1 MGHRA and CDR2 YSYEKL. CDR3 size: 16 residues. Here the CDR3 DNA reads TGCGCCAGCAGCCAAGTTCTCGGGGCCCGGGGGAAAGAGCAGTTCTTC. This codes for CASSQVLGARGKEQFF.

This clonotype was counted only a few times. V usage is TRBV29-1 and J usage is TRBJ2-1; D remains unclear. The germline gives CDR1 SQVTM, CDR2 ANQGSEA. Trimming cost V 1 base and J 9 bases, with 10 bases left between them. The CDR3 is 12 residues long. CDR3 in amino acids: CSVEGQRPEQFF. CDR3 sequence (DNA): TGCAGCGTTGAAGGGCAGAGGCCTGAGCAGTTCTTC.

The chain joins TRBV20-1 to TRBJ1-2, with 9 bases that match TRBD1. Germline-derived CDR1 and CDR2 are DFQATT and SNEGSKA (reference sequence). The CDR3 has 14 residues. V shed 6 bases and J 4 bases; nucleotides not matched to a gene: 9. The CDR3 loop is CSAVRDRVGYGYTF. CDR3 coding DNA: TGCAGTGCCGTTCGGGACAGGGTCGGCTATGGCTACACCTTC.

The genes are TRBV2 and TRBJ2-3; D is possibly TRBD1 (6 bases). CDR3 length equals 14 residues. The germline V gene has CDR1 SNHLY and CDR2 FYNNEI. Trimming left V 7 bases short and J 5 bases short, with 16 bases between. The CDR3 loop reads CASTTGPIRDTQYF. CDR3 nucleotide sequence: TGTGCCAGCACTACAGGGCCTATCCGAGATACGCAGTATTTT. Full variable domain (outside the CDR3, taken from reference TRBV2 and TRBJ2-3): EPEVTQTPSHQVTQMGQEVILRCVPISNHLYFYWYRQILGQKVEFLVSFYNNEISEKSEIFDDQFSVERPDGSNFTLKIRSTKLEDSAMYFCASTTGPIRDTQYFGPGTRLTVL.

The chain couples TRBV6-2 or TRBV6-3 to TRBJ1-6; D gene ambiguous. The CDR3 has 18 residues. V lost 0 bases and J 4 bases, leaving 16 bases between the germline ends. Germline CDR1 and CDR2: MNHEY and SVGEGT. In nucleotides, the CDR3 is TGTGCCAGCAGTTACTCGGAGTCCGGGATCTCGTATAATTCACCCCTCCACTTT. This sequence encodes CASSYSESGISYNSPLHF.

V and J are TRBV12-3 or TRBV12-4 and TRBJ2-5, with D maybe TRBD1 (6 bases). The CDR3 runs to 13 residues. The V end was cut by 9 bases, the J end by 2 bases, with 13 bases between. CDR3 nucleotide sequence: TGTGCCAGTTGGACAGCACCTCAAGAGACCCAGTACTTC. The encoded protein is CASWTAPQETQYF.

In its sample, this clonotype was seen a few times. This chain connects TRBV6-2 or TRBV6-3 to TRBJ2-6; 10 nucleotides match TRBD1. This CDR3 region has 18 residues. CDR1 and CDR2 (germline): MNHEY, SVGEGT. V lost 5 bases, J lost 0 bases, and 7 bases stayed unmatched. CDR3 DNA sequence: TGTGCCAGCAGTCCCCGGGACAGGGGCCTCTCTGGGGCCAACGTCCTGACTTTC. The encoded protein is CASSPRDRGLSGANVLTF.

V is TRBV6-2 or TRBV6-3 and J is TRBJ2-5; TRBD1 agrees at 9 bases. The J call could be wrong; TRBJ2-7 is a better fit for the DNA end. The CDR3 runs to 14 residues. Germline CDR1 and CDR2: MNHEY and SVGEGT. The CDR3 here is CASSYTGGPNEQYF. DNA of the CDR3: TGTGCCAGCAGTTACACAGGGGGCCCAAACGAGCAGTACTTC.